The sample holds one count of the clone carrying this T cell receptor (beta chain). This record belongs to a study of blood T cell repertoires in COVID-19. TCRdb keeps only in-frame clones here, not all; method: immunoSEQ multiplex PCR. The sample lists under 300,000 clones, about 80% occurring once. CDR1 and CDR2 (germline): SGHRS, YFSETQ. CDR3 length: 14 amino acids. V dropped 5 bases and J dropped 1 base, with 12 bases sitting between them. The chain employs TRBV5-1 and TRBJ1-1, with no clear D. Sequencing was done on a sample of peripheral blood. This receptor was identified in a woman of 80 years or more with acute or convalescent COVID-19. In DNA, the CDR3 is TGCGCCAGCAGTCTGCGCGGGGAGAACACTGAAGCTTTCTTT. The encoded protein is CASSLRGENTEAFF.